These T cell receptor beta chains were read from a single sample in a study of cytomegalovirus exposure and HLA in healthy donors. Here immunoSEQ multiplex PCR was the method, and the copy in TCRdb shows in-frame clones only, minus some. This table holds 150,000 to 200,000 clones, around 80% found once. Sequenced: PBMCs. Source of these receptors: a man younger than 30 in good health and CMV-seronegative. The CDR3 runs from the conserved cysteine through the conserved F or W.

>TRBV30
CAWRPPGQVSYEQYF
>TRBV11-3
CASRGLAGSYEQYF
>TRBV7-9
CASSLQGRGNTIYF
>TRBV5-4
CASSWTRTDTQYF
>TRBV12-5
CASGLVSLDTQYF
>TRBV4-1
CASSRVGTSGNEQFF
>TRBV7-9
CASSLDRRQFF
>TRBV20-1
CSARQAEKLFF
>TRBV19
CASSIGRGGSNQPQHF
>TRBV21-1
CASSKGLAGELHEQYF
>TRBV15
CATSSVQGIVAEAFF
>TRBV4-2
CASSLKDRGVFANTGELFF
>TRBV5-4
CASSFSGAYEQYF
>TRBV9
CASSADSGGQPQHF
>TRBV28
CASSLGRGAFF
>TRBV2
CASIGTGGWGAFF
>TRBV6-6
CASSYWSSTNTGELFF
>TRBV6-5
CASSLWTDTGNTIYF
>TRBV18
CASSTTRTGPQHF
>TRBV9
CASNLQGYQETQYF
>TRBV10-3
CAISGTGNTGELFF
>TRBV11-2
CASSLVTGAFSGANVLTF
>TRBV2
CASSFLAGPSGTDTQYF
>TRBV28
CASSRTSGTREQYF
>TRBV9
CASSPGMMNTEAFF